The 9 T cell receptor beta chains in this list originate from one sample, sequenced in a study of blood T cells in healthy people across ages. A second roughly 6 to 11 cycle PCR used barcoded and J-beta primers. Using its own MiXCR run on the 5' RACE reads, TCRdb lists one record per CDR3 protein. The sample lists about a million distinct CDR3 sequences; 30% to 40% were seen once. The sequencing sample was made of blood. Receptor source: a man aged 18-30 years in good health.

This clonotype was picked up a small number of times. The rearrangement joins TRBV20-1 to TRBJ2-4; unclear D gene. The DNA end favors TRBJ2-7, so the J call may be wrong. Germline V CDR1 and CDR2: DFQATT, SNEGSKA (reference sequence). This CDR3 comprises 15 residues. The CDR3 here is CSARRAASKLYEQYF. The CDR3 bases are TGCAGTGCTAGAAGGGCGGCAAGTAAACTCTACGAGCAGTACTTC.

The V gene is TRBV6-2 or TRBV6-3, the J gene TRBJ2-1; D uncertain. Germline CDR1 reads MNHEY; CDR2 reads SVGEGT. The length of the CDR3 is 13 residues. The V end lost 0 bases, the J end lost 9 bases, and 9 bases lay between the germline ends. CDR3 protein: CASSYSSVTEQFF. The CDR3 DNA is TGTGCCAGCAGTTACTCGAGTGTCACTGAGCAGTTCTTC.

The CDR3 DNA reads as TGTGCCAGCAGTGGGCTGGGACAGGGGATCGGGGAGCTGTTTTTT. Translated: CASSGLGQGIGELFF. The rearrangement uses TRBV12-3 or TRBV12-4 and TRBJ2-2; TRBD1 aligns across 10 bases. V shed 5 bases and J 7 bases; nucleotides not matched to a gene: 7. The length of the CDR3 is 15 residues.

This chain connects TRBV7-2 to TRBJ2-1; 8 bases align to TRBD1. The trim removed 5 bases at V and 0 bases at J, leaving 6 bases unmatched. Germline V gives CDR1 SGHTA, CDR2 FQGNSA. The CDR3 runs to 16 residues. The CDR3 protein is CASSNRQGLSYNEQFF. The DNA for the CDR3 is TGTGCCAGCAGCAATCGACAGGGGCTCTCCTACAATGAGCAGTTCTTC.

This clonotype was seen a few times. V is TRBV27 and J is TRBJ1-5; maybe TRBD1 (5 bases). V lost 3 bases and J 4 bases, leaving 13 bases between the germline ends. The V gene's germline CDR1 is MNHEY and CDR2 SMNVEV (reference sequence). CDR3 length equals 15 residues. The CDR3 nucleotides are TGTGCCAGCAGTTTGAAGGGCAGGGAGAATCAGCCCCAGCATTTT. Amino acid sequence: CASSLKGRENQPQHF.

CDR3 in DNA: TGTGCCAGCAGCCCATATCGGGACAACGACAATGAGCAGTACTTC. This codes for CASSPYRDNDNEQYF. The genes are TRBV14 and TRBJ2-1, with a possible D match to TRBD1 (6 bases). The assigned J gene may be wrong: the sequence end matches TRBJ2-7 better. Germline CDR1 is SGHDN and CDR2 is FVKESK. This CDR3 contains 15 residues.

This clonotype was picked up a small number of times. This chain links TRBV11-2 with TRBJ2-2, with D unclear. This CDR3 region has 15 residues. Trimming removed 3 bases from V and 1 base from J, with 9 bases in between. The germline gives CDR1 SGHAT, CDR2 FQNNGV. Here the CDR3 reads CASSLVQRNTGELFF. Here the CDR3 DNA reads TGTGCCAGCAGCTTGGTACAGCGGAACACCGGGGAGCTGTTTTTT. Filled out from reference TRBV11-2 and TRBJ2-2, the complete variable domain reads EAGVAQSPRYKIIEKRQSVAFWCNPISGHATLYWYQQILGQGPKLLIQFQNNGVVDDSQLPKDRFSAERLKGVDSTLKIQPAKLEDSAVYLCASSLVQRNTGELFFGEGSRLTVL.

Only one count was recorded for this clonotype. CDR3 sequence (DNA): TGTGCCAGCAGCTTATCTGAGGGGTCCCGTGCAACTAATGAAAAACTGTTTTTT. Its protein product is CASSLSEGSRATNEKLFF. The chain links TRBV7-9 to TRBJ1-4; the D gene is possibly TRBD1 (5 bases). Trimming left V 2 bases short and J 0 bases short, with 16 bases between. Per germline, CDR1 SEHNR and CDR2 FQNEAQ (reference sequence). This CDR3 spans 18 amino acids.

This clonotype turned up a few times. The CDR3 DNA is TGCAGTGGGCTAGCAGGAGGCGCAGATACGCAGTATTTT. Its translation is CSGLAGGADTQYF. The rearrangement uses TRBV20-1 and TRBJ2-3; D perhaps matches TRBD2 (5 bases). Germline V gene lookup returns CDR1 DFQATT and CDR2 SNEGSKA (reference sequence). Trimming cost V 7 bases and J 4 bases, with 15 bases left between them. This CDR3 region has 13 residues.